These 28 T cell receptor beta chains were sequenced from one sample in a study of CD8 T cells in Susac syndrome. An input of 0.5 to 1 ug of RNA was subjected to reverse transcription using random hexamers. TCRdb reprocessed the immunoSEQ multiplex PCR reads via MiXCR and lists one record per CDR3 protein. The sample includes 150,000 to 200,000 distinct CDR3 sequences, roughly nine tenths of them seen just once. The specimen was CD4+ T cells from PBMCs. These receptors all come from a human donor with Susac syndrome.

The chain employs TRBV12-3 or TRBV12-4 and TRBJ2-3; 11 bases agree with TRBD2. V shed 7 bases, J shed 7 bases, and the junction held 10 bases outside the gene matches. The CDR3 contains 15 residues. Here the CDR3 DNA reads TGTGCCAGCATAACTAGCGGGGGAATTTCTAATACGCAGTATTTT. It yields the protein CASITSGGISNTQYF.

This chain connects TRBV9 to TRBJ1-1; D remains unclear. Trimming shortened V by 0 bases and J by 4 bases, and 19 bases separated the two germline ends. The length of the CDR3 is 17 residues. Germline-derived CDR1 and CDR2 are SGDLS and YYNGEE. This CDR3 reads CASSVGAGEGKGTEAFF. The CDR3 DNA reads TGTGCCAGCAGCGTAGGTGCGGGAGAGGGTAAGGGCACTGAAGCTTTCTTT.

This clonotype was recorded once. V is TRBV6-5 and J is TRBJ2-3; the match to TRBD1 covers 11 bases. Per the germline V gene, CDR1 is MNHEY and CDR2 is SVGAGI. With 6 bases clipped from V and 5 bases from J, the junction kept 1 base outside the gene matches. The CDR3 runs 13 residues. The DNA for the CDR3 is TGTGCCAGCAGGGGGACAGGGGGAGATACGCAGTATTTT. It yields the protein CASRGTGGDTQYF.

The chain is built from TRBV20-1 and TRBJ2-7; 11 bases line up with TRBD1. Trimming at V came to 3 bases and at J to 1 base, leaving 8 bases not matched to a gene. CDR1 and CDR2 from the germline V gene are DFQATT and SNEGSKA (reference sequence). This CDR3 is 16 amino acids long. The CDR3 nucleotides read TGCAGTGCTAGGGACAATCGGGACAGGGGGTCCTACGAGCAGTACTTC. This gives the protein CSARDNRDRGSYEQYF.

V gene TRBV5-1 combines with J gene TRBJ2-4; possibly TRBD2 for D (6 bases). The CDR3 has 13 amino acids. The V and J ends lost 5 bases and 8 bases respectively, with 14 bases between them. Germline CDR1 and CDR2: SGHRS and YFSETQ. CDR3 nucleotides: TGCGCCAGCAGTCAAGCGTGGGGGGACATTCAGTACTTC. This sequence encodes CASSQAWGDIQYF. The full variable domain, in which reference TRBV5-1 and TRBJ2-4 provide the parts outside the CDR3, is KAGVTQTPRYLIKTRGQQVTLSCSPISGHRSVSWYQQTPGQGLQFLFEYFSETQRNKGNFPGRFSGRQFSNSRSEMNVSTLELGDSALYLCASSQAWGDIQYFGAGTRLSVL.

The chain uses TRBV28 and TRBJ2-7, with a weak D call TRBD1 (6 bases). The CDR3 totals 17 residues. Looked up from germline, CDR1 is MDHEN and CDR2 is SYDVKM. Trimming took 3 bases from V and 2 from J, leaving 20 bases between them. The CDR3, as DNA: TGTGCCAGCAGTTTGAGGGCAGGGGCTTTACGGACCTACGAGCAGTACTTC. Translated: CASSLRAGALRTYEQYF.

V is TRBV6-2 or TRBV6-3 and J is TRBJ2-3; the D gene is possibly TRBD1 (5 bases). Germline assignment: CDR1 MNHEY and CDR2 SVGEGT. The CDR3 spans 14 residues. V lost 6 bases and J 0 bases, leaving 10 bases between the germline ends. Here the CDR3 DNA reads TGTGCCAGCAGGAGACAGATAAGCACAGATACGCAGTATTTT. This codes for CASRRQISTDTQYF.

This clonotype was detected once. The chain has TRBV5-1 and TRBJ2-2; 12 bases agree with TRBD2. V was clipped by 4 bases and J by 6 bases; unmatched bases: 7. Germline loops: CDR1 SGHRS, CDR2 YFSETQ. The CDR3 runs to 16 residues. CDR3 protein: CASSPPLAGGAGELFF. In DNA, the CDR3 is TGCGCCAGCAGCCCTCCACTAGCGGGAGGAGCCGGGGAGCTGTTTTTT.

V is TRBV28 and J is TRBJ2-5, with TRBD1 matching 10 bases. Germline values: CDR1 MDHEN, CDR2 SYDVKM. This CDR3 contains 15 residues. After removal of 4 bases from V and 5 bases from J, the junction contained 7 bases not matched to a gene. This CDR3 reads CASSSWDRGLETQYF. As DNA, the CDR3 is TGTGCCAGCAGTTCATGGGACAGGGGTCTGGAGACCCAGTACTTC. The full variable domain, in which reference TRBV28 and TRBJ2-5 provide the parts outside the CDR3, is DVKVTQSSRYLVKRTGEKVFLECVQDMDHENMFWYRQDPGLGLRLIYFSYDVKMKEKGDIPEGYSVSREKKERFSLILESASTNQTSMYLCASSSWDRGLETQYFGPGTRLLVL.

DNA for the CDR3: TGTGCCAGCAGTTCGGGGGCCCAAAACTATGGCTACACCTTC. Protein sequence: CASSSGAQNYGYTF. The chain employs TRBV28 and TRBJ1-2; TRBD1 might be the D (6 bases). CDR3 length: 14 residues. With 4 bases removed from V and 2 bases from J, the gap between germline ends came to 11 bases. CDR1 MDHEN and CDR2 SYDVKM come from the germline V gene.

The chain uses TRBV5-1 and TRBJ2-2; 11 bases are a match to TRBD2. V lost 6 bases to trimming and J lost 3 bases; unmatched junction nucleotides: 7. The CDR3 is 16 amino acids. Germline CDR1 is SGHRS and CDR2 is YFSETQ. The CDR3 sequence: CASKTQLAGDTGELFF. CDR3 in DNA: TGCGCCAGCAAAACACAACTAGCGGGAGACACCGGGGAGCTGTTTTTT.

The chain recombines TRBV11-2 with TRBJ2-3, with a weak D call TRBD1 (6 bases). Germline V lookup: CDR1 SGHAT, CDR2 FQNNGV. Trimming stripped 3 bases from V and 2 bases from J, with 12 bases between. The CDR3 runs 15 residues. CDR3 DNA: TGTGCCAGCAGCTTCGGGCAGGGGAACACAGATACGCAGTATTTT. It encodes CASSFGQGNTDTQYF.

This clonotype was observed once. The chain employs TRBV2 and TRBJ1-1; D is unclear. The ends were cut back, 0 bases at V and 6 bases at J, with 11 bases in the middle. The V gene's germline CDR1 is SNHLY and CDR2 FYNNEI. The CDR3 covers 14 residues. This chain's CDR3 is CASSEARRGAEAFF. The DNA of the CDR3 is TGTGCCAGCAGTGAAGCGCGGCGAGGAGCTGAAGCTTTCTTT.

The rearrangement uses TRBV20-1 and TRBJ2-3; 11 nucleotides match TRBD2. Per the germline V gene, CDR1 is DFQATT and CDR2 is SNEGSKA (reference sequence). The CDR3 has 16 residues. Trimming at V came to 2 bases and at J to 10 bases, leaving 14 bases not matched to a gene. The CDR3 spells CSARSGTSGGGWAQYF. DNA for the CDR3: TGCAGTGCTAGATCGGGGACTAGCGGAGGGGGTTGGGCGCAGTATTTT.

Concerning this clonotype itself: At one of its ends the junction is not consistent with the germline gene, which may arise from a read error. J is TRBJ2-2 and V is TRBV2, with D perhaps TRBD2 (6 bases). Germline V gene lookup returns CDR1 SNHLY and CDR2 FYNNEI. The CDR3 sequence is 15 residues long. The CDR3 protein is CASSEVAENTGELLF. CDR3 nucleotides: TGTGCCAGCAGTGAAGTAGCGGAGAACACCGGGGAGCTGCTTTTT.

This rearrangement joins TRBV3-1 to TRBJ1-1; D uncertain. CDR1 is LGHDT, CDR2 YNNKEL, per germline (reference sequence). Between the trimmed V and J ends, which lost 2 bases and 8 bases, there was a span of 15 bases. This CDR3 has 14 amino acids. In DNA, the CDR3 is TGTGCCAGCAGCCAACTTACATGGAAAGGCGAAGCTTTCTTT. It codes for CASSQLTWKGEAFF.

The chain carries TRBV5-1 and TRBJ2-6; D remains ambiguous. The CDR3 totals 16 residues. Deletions cut 0 bases from V and 0 bases from J, with 7 bases between. Germline V gene lookup returns CDR1 SGHRS and CDR2 YFSETQ. The CDR3 protein is CASSLEWASGANVLTF. DNA of the CDR3: TGCGCCAGCAGCTTGGAGTGGGCCTCTGGGGCCAACGTCCTGACTTTC.

In nucleotides, the CDR3 is TGTGCCAGCAGTAAAGGACCGGGGAACACCATATATTTT. Translating it yields CASSKGPGNTIYF. This rearrangement joins TRBV2 to TRBJ1-3; D gene ambiguous. Germline CDR1 SNHLY, CDR2 FYNNEI. This CDR3 contains 13 residues. V was trimmed by 5 bases and J by 7 bases, leaving 12 bases between them.

This chain connects TRBV19 to TRBJ1-1, with no clear D. Germline CDR1 LNHDA, CDR2 SQIVND (reference sequence). There are 14 residues in the CDR3. V was trimmed by 5 bases and J by 4 bases, leaving 14 bases between them. The CDR3 reads CASSVRAIGTEAFF. The CDR3 bases are TGTGCCAGTAGTGTCCGGGCCATAGGCACTGAAGCTTTCTTT. The variable domain in full, with the rest retrieved from reference TRBV19 and TRBJ1-1, is DGGITQSPKYLFRKEGQNVTLSCEQNLNHDAMYWYRQDPGQGLRLIYYSQIVNDFQKGDIAEGYSVSREKKESFPLTVTSAQKNPTAFYLCASSVRAIGTEAFFGQGTRLTVV.

This rearrangement joins TRBV28 to TRBJ2-1; D remains unclear. The V end lost 10 bases, the J end lost 0 bases, and 16 bases lay between the germline ends. The CDR3 extends over 15 amino acids. Germline V lookup: CDR1 MDHEN, CDR2 SYDVKM. The CDR3: CANHSVYPSYNEQFF. The DNA of the CDR3 is TGTGCCAACCACTCAGTCTATCCCTCCTACAATGAGCAGTTCTTC.

This chain connects TRBV2 to TRBJ2-3, with 7 nucleotides matching TRBD1. The CDR3 spans 13 residues. The germline V gene has CDR1 SNHLY and CDR2 FYNNEI. After removal of 5 bases from V and 5 bases from J, the junction contained 4 bases not matched to a gene. For the CDR3, the DNA is TGTGCCAGCAGTTTGACAGGGAGAGATACGCAGTATTTT. It is translated as CASSLTGRDTQYF.

The chain links TRBV6-5 to TRBJ2-7; TRBD2 aligns across 7 bases. V shed 7 bases and J 2 bases; nucleotides not matched to a gene: 8. Germline CDR1 is MNHEY and CDR2 is SVGAGI. CDR3 size: 14 residues. CDR3 loop: CASTLAEGAYEQYF. The CDR3 region has the DNA TGTGCCAGCACCCTAGCGGAGGGAGCCTACGAGCAGTACTTC.

A single count supports this clonotype. The chain joins TRBV9 to TRBJ2-3; 12 bases are a match to TRBD2. The germline V gene encodes CDR1 SGDLS and CDR2 YYNGEE. The trim removed 2 bases at V and 5 bases at J, leaving 9 bases unmatched. The CDR3 runs to 17 residues. The DNA of the CDR3 is TGTGCCAGCAGCGTGGCTAGCGGGGGGGCTGGGGTAGATACGCAGTATTTT. Its protein is CASSVASGGAGVDTQYF.

The chain combines TRBV6-2 or TRBV6-3 with TRBJ1-3, with no clear D. V lost 7 bases to trimming and J lost 4 bases, with 8 bases between them. This CDR3 is built from 12 residues. Germline lookup yields CDR1 MNHEY and CDR2 SVGEGT. The CDR3 spells CASNNAGNTIYF. DNA for the CDR3: TGTGCCAGCAACAACGCCGGAAACACCATATATTTT.

The gene calls are TRBV18 and TRBJ1-1; D is ambiguous. Trimming left V 1 base short and J 3 bases short, with 9 bases between. The germline CDR1 and CDR2 sequences are KGHSH and LQKENI. The CDR3 has 14 amino acids. CDR3 sequence: CASSPLGSDTEAFF. CDR3 bases: TGTGCCAGCTCACCACTAGGCTCGGACACTGAAGCTTTCTTT.

J is TRBJ1-1 and V is TRBV30, with D hard to call. The CDR3 is 13 amino acids. Trimming took off 3 bases at V and 0 bases at J, with 8 bases between the two ends. Looked up from germline, CDR1 is GTSNPN and CDR2 is SVGIG (reference sequence). The CDR3 coding sequence is TGTGCCTGGAGCTTAGAAATGAACACTGAAGCTTTCTTT. As protein: CAWSLEMNTEAFF.

This clonotype has just one count. The chain combines TRBV27 with TRBJ2-3, with D unresolved. The CDR3 is 13 residues long. V was clipped by 5 bases and J by 2 bases, with 8 bases between them. The germline CDR1 and CDR2 sequences are MNHEY and SMNVEV (reference sequence). CDR3 in DNA: TGTGCCAGCAGTAGATCTAACACAGATACGCAGTATTTT. Protein sequence: CASSRSNTDTQYF.

This chain uses TRBV3-1 with TRBJ1-5, with D possibly TRBD1 on 5 matching bases. This CDR3 is built from 15 residues. Germline V CDR1 and CDR2: LGHDT, YNNKEL (reference sequence). The V and J ends lost 0 bases and 2 bases respectively, with 8 bases between them. The CDR3 reads CASSQEGVGNQPQHF. CDR3 nucleotide sequence: TGTGCCAGCAGCCAAGAGGGGGTAGGCAATCAGCCCCAGCATTTT.